This TCR beta chain appears in the sequencing data of a study of T-cell memory formation after mild COVID-19. About the research overall: Largely donor-specific sequence clusters came from a couple of donors.

On this clonotype: Antigen specificity is unknown.

Findings and limits, study-wide: The authors left the SARS-CoV-2 specificity of second-wave clones peaking on day 37 unconfirmed.

Each CDR3 protein gets one entry after TCRdb re-called the 5' RACE reads with MiXCR. The table shows 100,000 to 130,000 distinct CDR3 sequences, with 15% to 20% occurring only once. The specimen was PBMCs or a T cell subset sorted from them (not recorded which). The TCR comes from a man aged 18 to 30 who had mild COVID-19 (a few samples of this study predate the infection). Cell type and time point are not known.

For the CDR3, the DNA is TGCGCCAGCAGCCAAGAACGTAATCAGCCCCAGCATTTT. Residues: CASSQERNQPQHF. The rearrangement links TRBV4-3 to TRBJ1-5; D gene uncertain. CDR3 length: 13 amino acids. Germline CDR1 reads LGHNA; CDR2 reads YSLEER. V gave up 0 bases and J gave up 4 bases, with 4 bases separating them.